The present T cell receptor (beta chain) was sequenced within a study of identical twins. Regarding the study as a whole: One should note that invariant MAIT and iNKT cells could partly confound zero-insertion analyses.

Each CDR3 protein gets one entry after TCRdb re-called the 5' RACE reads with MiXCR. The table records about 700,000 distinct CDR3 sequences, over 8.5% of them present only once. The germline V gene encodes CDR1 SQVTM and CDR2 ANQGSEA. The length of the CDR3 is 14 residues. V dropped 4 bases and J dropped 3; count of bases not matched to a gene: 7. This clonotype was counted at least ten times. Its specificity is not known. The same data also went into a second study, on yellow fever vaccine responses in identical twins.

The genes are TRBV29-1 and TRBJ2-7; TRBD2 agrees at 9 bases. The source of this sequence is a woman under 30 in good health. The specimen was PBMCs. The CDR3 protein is CSVGGTSLLYEQYF. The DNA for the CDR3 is TGCAGCGTTGGTGGGACTAGCTTACTCTACGAGCAGTACTTC.